The 7 T cell receptor beta chains presented below share a single source sample, sequenced in a study of T cells expressing NK-cell markers. TCRdb reprocessed the 5' RACE reads; each CDR3 protein has one entry and no DNA is given. Its table lists about 300,000 distinct CDR3 sequences. Sequenced material: blood T cells: a sorted CD56 or NKG2C T cell subset, CD4+ or CD8+ T cells, or bulk PBMC T cells (not recorded which). All receptors derive from a woman aged 18-69 years in good health.

The chain joins TRBV4-3 to TRBJ1-2. Germline CDR1 and CDR2: LGHNA and YSLEER. The CDR3 has 16 residues. CDR3 protein: CASSQAARGPRRGYTF.

V usage is TRBV6-5 and J usage is TRBJ1-2. The CDR3 totals 15 residues. CDR1 and CDR2 (germline): MNHEY, SVGAGI. CDR3 loop: CASSYYREASYGYTF.

This chain uses TRBV6-1 with TRBJ2-2; TCRdb reports TRBD1, a call that lacks DNA to check it against. CDR3 length: 15 amino acids. From germline, CDR1 is MNHNS and CDR2 SASEGT. This CDR3 reads CAVTPSRPNTGELFF.

This chain links TRBV7-2 with TRBJ1-5. This CDR3 spans 13 amino acids. In germline, CDR1 is SGHTA, CDR2 FQGNSA. The CDR3 is CASSLSPNQPQHF.

This chain links TRBV30 with TRBJ2-4; TCRdb's assignment of TRBD1 cannot be checked, as there is no DNA. The CDR3 length is 13 residues. Germline V lookup: CDR1 GTSNPN, CDR2 SVGIG (reference sequence). CDR3 region: CAWSRDNDNIQYF.

This sequence joins TRBV20-1 and TRBJ1-5; no DNA is available, so the TRBD1 call from TCRdb remains unchecked. Germline lookup yields CDR1 DFQATT and CDR2 SNEGSKA (reference sequence). CDR3 size: 13 residues. CDR3 loop: CSAGTGGDQPQHF.

V is TRBV2 and J is TRBJ2-3. Germline CDR1 and CDR2: SNHLY and FYNNEI. This CDR3 comprises 14 residues. The CDR3 reads CASTMTASTDTQYF.